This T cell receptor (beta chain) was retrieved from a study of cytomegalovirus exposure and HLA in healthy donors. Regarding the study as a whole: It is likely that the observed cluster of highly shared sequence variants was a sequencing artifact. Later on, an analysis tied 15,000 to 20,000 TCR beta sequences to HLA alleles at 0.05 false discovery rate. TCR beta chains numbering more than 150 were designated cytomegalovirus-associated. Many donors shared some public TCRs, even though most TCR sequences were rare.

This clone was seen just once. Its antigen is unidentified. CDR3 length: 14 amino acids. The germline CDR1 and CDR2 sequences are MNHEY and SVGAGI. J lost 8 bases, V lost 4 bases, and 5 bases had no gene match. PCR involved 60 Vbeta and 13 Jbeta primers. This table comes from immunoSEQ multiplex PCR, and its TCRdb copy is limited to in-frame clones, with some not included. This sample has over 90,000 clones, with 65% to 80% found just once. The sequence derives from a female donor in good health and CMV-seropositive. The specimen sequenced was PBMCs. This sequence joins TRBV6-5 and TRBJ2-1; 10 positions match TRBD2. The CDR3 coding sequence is TGTGCCAGCAGTTCCAGCGGGGGGGCCTATGAGCAGTTCTTC. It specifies CASSSSGGAYEQFF.